Below, one T cell receptor beta chain is given with its context. The antigen remains undetermined. This sample was taken from a study of T cells after yellow fever vaccination. Study outcomes and limitations: It was the secondary response that reached its peak faster, day 5 versus 15, but it was weaker. The presence of abundant clonotypes contaminating from the bulk population was possible in FACS-sorted repertoires. Across the CD4 and CD8 compartments, a small share of clonotypes was present in both.

The study made its TCR cDNA through 5'RACE template switching. That step introduced a universal primer site along with UMIs. TCRdb recomputed calls from the 5' RACE reads with MiXCR, one row per CDR3 protein. The table shows tens of thousands of distinct CDR3 sequences, with around 7.3% occurring only once. This clonotype originated in a man aged 25-40 years who received the YFV17D yellow fever vaccine. The sequencing used CD8+ T cells sorted from PBMCs, collected on the day of the yellow fever booster vaccination.

The CDR3 DNA is TGCAGCGTTTCCGCTGGCTCCTACAATGAGCAGTTCTTC. This sequence encodes CSVSAGSYNEQFF. This chain uses TRBV29-1 with TRBJ2-1; no clear D. The CDR3 spans 13 residues. Germline CDR1 reads SQVTM; CDR2 reads ANQGSEA. V was clipped by 5 bases and J by 0 bases, with 8 bases between them.